One sample yielded the 17 T cell receptor beta chains listed below, sequenced in a study of T cell responses to AZD1222 COVID-19 vaccine. This table comes from immunoSEQ multiplex PCR, and its TCRdb copy is limited to in-frame clones, with some not included. The table records roughly 180,000 clones, around 94% of them present only once. Material: peripheral blood, obtained 28 days after the second AZD1222 dose. These receptor sequences come from an adult who received the AZD1222 COVID-19 vaccine.

This chain connects TRBV27 to TRBJ2-7; D is perhaps TRBD1 (5 bases). The CDR3 totals 12 residues. Looked up from germline, CDR1 is MNHEY and CDR2 is SMNVEV (reference sequence). V was shortened by 2 bases and J by 6 bases, with 8 bases between the two germline ends. CDR3 nucleotide sequence: TGTGCCAGCAGTTTAAAGGGGATCGAGCAGTACTTC. Translating gives CASSLKGIEQYF.

The V gene is TRBV12-3 or TRBV12-4, the J gene TRBJ1-5, with unresolved D. The CDR3 has 13 residues. Deletions cut 6 bases from V and 5 bases from J, with 11 bases between. The CDR3 loop reads CASRDRMDQPQHF. CDR3 bases: TGTGCCAGCAGGGACCGAATGGATCAGCCCCAGCATTTT.

The chain recombines TRBV4-1 with TRBJ2-1, with TRBD1 matching 9 bases. Germline trimming cut 4 bases from V and 3 bases from J; bases unmatched to any gene: 4. The CDR3 is 15 residues long. Looked up from germline, CDR1 is MGHRA and CDR2 is YSYEKL. The CDR3 coding sequence is TGCGCCAGCAGCCCGGGACAGGGTAGCTACAATGAGCAGTTCTTC. Translating it yields CASSPGQGSYNEQFF.

V is TRBV6-6 and J is TRBJ1-2; D gene unclear. The CDR3 extends over 14 amino acids. The germline V gene has CDR1 MNHNY and CDR2 SVGAGI (reference sequence). With 10 bases removed from V and 2 bases from J, the gap between germline ends came to 17 bases. CDR3 sequence: CAISGINLNYGYTF. CDR3 sequence (DNA): TGTGCCATCTCCGGGATAAACTTAAACTATGGCTACACCTTC.

The chain has TRBV3-1 (or the pseudogene TRBV3-2) and TRBJ2-7; no clear D gene. The ends were cut back, 6 bases at V and 2 bases at J, with 20 bases in the middle. The CDR3 loop spans 16 amino acids. From germline, CDR1 is LGHDT and CDR2 YNNKEL (reference sequence). The CDR3 DNA reads TGTGCCAGCAGTCCCAGACATCTAGGCACAGCCTACGAGCAGTACTTC. This sequence encodes CASSPRHLGTAYEQYF.

This rearrangement joins TRBV4-3 to TRBJ1-5; D possibly corresponds to TRBD1 (6 bases). The CDR3 consists of 16 residues. With 0 bases removed from V and 3 bases from J, the gap between germline ends came to 12 bases. Germline V gene lookup returns CDR1 LGHNA and CDR2 YSLEER. CDR3 DNA: TGCGCCAGCAGCCAAGATCGGCAGGGGTACAATCAGCCCCAGCATTTT. Its translation is CASSQDRQGYNQPQHF.

CDR3 in DNA: TGTGCCAGTAGTATTCGCTCGACAGGGCTGGTCGGAGTACATGGCTACACCTTC. Protein: CASSIRSTGLVGVHGYTF. This chain joins TRBV19 and TRBJ1-2; 7 bases agree with TRBD1. Per the germline V gene, CDR1 is LNHDA and CDR2 is SQIVND (reference sequence). This CDR3 comprises 18 residues. V trimming: 3 bases; J trimming: 6 bases; junction bases outside the gene matches: 19.

This clone was detected once. The rearrangement uses TRBV5-4 and TRBJ2-3; D is undetermined. The CDR3 sequence is 18 residues long. Germline V gene sequence: CDR1 SGHNT, CDR2 YYREEE (reference sequence). V dropped 0 bases and J dropped 2 bases, with 19 bases sitting between them. The CDR3, as DNA: TGTGCCAGCAGCTTGGACCCCCCAGGCCCCACAACCACAGATACGCAGTATTTT. It is translated as CASSLDPPGPTTTDTQYF.

This clone has just one count. V and J are TRBV29-1 and TRBJ1-2; D not resolved. The CDR3 covers 13 residues. V lost 4 bases and J 8 bases, leaving 17 bases between the germline ends. The germline V gene has CDR1 SQVTM and CDR2 ANQGSEA. CDR3 sequence (DNA): TGCAGCGTTGTCTTCCCCGGCGCGAGCGGCTACACCTTC. This sequence encodes CSVVFPGASGYTF.

This clone was seen just once. V and J are TRBV6-4 and TRBJ2-1; tentative D call: TRBD1 (5 bases). This CDR3 comprises 16 residues. The germline gives CDR1 MRHNA, CDR2 SNTAGT. Trimming removed 5 bases from V and 0 bases from J, with 14 bases in between. CDR3: CASSHRQLSSYNEQFF. CDR3 DNA sequence: TGTGCCAGCAGTCACCGACAGTTGAGCTCCTACAATGAGCAGTTCTTC.

The rearrangement uses TRBV7-9 and TRBJ1-1; no reliable D call. Germline values: CDR1 SEHNR, CDR2 FQNEAQ (reference sequence). This CDR3 comprises 12 residues. V shed 7 bases and J shed 4 bases, with 10 bases lying between them. CDR3 nucleotide sequence: TGTGCCAGCACCTCCCGTGCCACTGAAGCTTTCTTT. Translated, it gives CASTSRATEAFF.

This rearrangement joins TRBV6-5 to TRBJ1-3; tentatively, D is TRBD1 (5 bases). CDR3 length equals 15 residues. Trimming pared 6 bases from V and 0 bases from J, leaving 12 bases between. The germline gives CDR1 MNHEY, CDR2 SVGAGI. The DNA for the CDR3 is TGTGCCAGCAGGCGACAGAGTAACTCTGGAAACACCATATATTTT. Its protein product is CASRRQSNSGNTIYF.

CDR3 sequence reads: CASSVGTRPRYEQYF. The DNA for the CDR3 is TGTGCCAGCAGCGTAGGGACTAGACCGCGTTACGAGCAGTACTTC. J is TRBJ2-7 and V is TRBV5-4, with TRBD2 identical over 8 bases. The CDR3 contains 15 residues. Trimming at V came to 4 bases and at J to 4 bases, leaving 10 bases not matched to a gene. Germline-derived CDR1 and CDR2 are SGHNT and YYREEE (reference sequence).

The J gene is TRBJ1-2, the V gene TRBV12-3 or TRBV12-4, with D uncertain. Trimming pared 6 bases from V and 5 bases from J, leaving 10 bases between. The CDR3 consists of 12 residues. CDR3: CASRSTEYGYTF. CDR3 bases: TGTGCCAGCAGATCGACTGAGTATGGCTACACCTTC.

The chain employs TRBV5-1 and TRBJ2-3; D is unclear. The germline V gene encodes CDR1 SGHRS and CDR2 YFSETQ. Trimming left V 0 bases short and J 0 bases short, with 11 bases between. CDR3 size: 16 residues. CDR3 in DNA: TGCGCCAGCAGCTTGGTTCTAGAGGAAAGCACAGATACGCAGTATTTT. It specifies CASSLVLEESTDTQYF.

The V and J genes are TRBV4-1 and TRBJ1-5, with D possibly being TRBD1 (5 bases). The CDR3 is made up of 18 amino acids. Trimming shortened V by 0 bases and J by 1 base, and 16 bases separated the two germline ends. Per germline, CDR1 MGHRA and CDR2 YSYEKL. This CDR3 is CASSQDLAAGPSNQPQHF. The CDR3 DNA follows: TGCGCCAGCAGCCAAGATTTAGCTGCAGGGCCAAGCAATCAGCCCCAGCATTTT.

The chain uses TRBV19 and TRBJ2-5; D possibly corresponds to TRBD1 (6 bases). V was clipped by 10 bases and J by 2 bases, with 14 bases between them. The germline gives CDR1 LNHDA, CDR2 SQIVND (reference sequence). The CDR3 runs 13 residues. The CDR3 protein is CATRDTYQETQYF. DNA for the CDR3: TGTGCCACCCGGGACACCTATCAAGAGACCCAGTACTTC.